The 12 T cell receptor beta chains given below trace back to one sample, sequenced in a study of blood T cell repertoires in COVID-19 (dated by TCRdb to the early 2020s). The library was prepared using the immunoSEQ multiplex PCR assay. TCRdb stores this immuneACCESS table with in-frame sequences only. Part of the clones is absent; in the studies checked, under half of the shortfall reflects unresolved V genes, and no reason is known for the rest. The sample data list around 100,000 clones, and about 85% of these were observed just once. The ten biggest clones cover around 3.3% of the sample. Sequencing was done on a sample of peripheral blood. The receptors were sampled from a middle-aged man with acute or convalescent COVID-19.

The chain is built from TRBV7-8 and TRBJ2-1; D is unclear. The V and J ends lost 1 base and 8 bases respectively, with 12 bases between them. The CDR3 is 14 amino acids. The V gene's germline CDR1 is SGHVS and CDR2 FQNEAQ. CDR3 residues: CASSLGMSFDEQFF. DNA of the CDR3: TGTGCCAGCAGCTTAGGAATGAGTTTCGATGAGCAGTTCTTC. The full variable domain, completed using reference TRBV7-8 and TRBJ2-1, is GAGVSQSPRYKVAKRGQDVALRCDPISGHVSLFWYQQALGQGPEFLTYFQNEAQLDKSGLPSDRFFAERPEGSVSTLKIQRTQQEDSAVYLCASSLGMSFDEQFFGPGTRLTVL.

This clone was recorded a few times. The CDR3 coding sequence is TGTGCCAGCAGGAACCGGGTGGAGGGTGGCTACACCTTC. Translating gives CASRNRVEGGYTF. J is TRBJ1-2 and V is TRBV2, with D unresolved. The germline CDR1 and CDR2 sequences are SNHLY and FYNNEI. The CDR3 has 13 amino acids. Trimming cost V 6 bases and J 7 bases, with 15 bases left between them.

The V and J genes are TRBV5-1 and TRBJ2-3; TRBD1 matches 7 bases. The V gene end was trimmed by 3 bases and the J gene end by 2 bases; junction bases not matched to a gene: 6. The CDR3 runs 15 residues. The germline V gene encodes CDR1 SGHRS and CDR2 YFSETQ. The CDR3 DNA reads as TGCGCCAGCAGCTCTACAGGGGACATCACAGATACGCAGTATTTT. Protein: CASSSTGDITDTQYF.

The chain employs TRBV20-1 and TRBJ2-7; a weak D match, TRBD2 (6 bases). V lost 3 bases to trimming and J lost 2 bases, with 8 bases between them. The CDR3 spans 12 residues. CDR1 is DFQATT and CDR2 is SNEGSKA in the germline V gene (reference sequence). CDR3 in amino acids: CSASREAYEQYF. CDR3 coding DNA: TGCAGTGCTAGTAGGGAGGCCTACGAGCAGTACTTC.

The chain employs TRBV12-5 and TRBJ2-1, with 10 bases matching TRBD2. Losses at the gene ends were 6 bases for V and 0 bases for J; bases not matched to a gene: 11. Germline assignment: CDR1 LGHNT and CDR2 FRNRAP. This CDR3 region has 18 residues. The CDR3 DNA reads as TGTGCTAGTGGAGGGATAGCGGGGGGCCCCGGCTCCTACAATGAGCAGTTCTTC. Translated, it gives CASGGIAGGPGSYNEQFF.

In its sample, this clone was seen a few times. The J gene is TRBJ2-1, the V gene TRBV19; 7 positions agree with TRBD2. The CDR3 has 14 residues. CDR1 and CDR2 (germline): LNHDA, SQIVND (reference sequence). V lost 1 base and J lost 9; bases outside the gene matches: 6. The CDR3 DNA follows: TGTGCCAGTAGTATAGGGAGCGGGGTTATTGAGCAGTTCTTC. Encoded protein: CASSIGSGVIEQFF.

This chain connects TRBV27 to TRBJ2-1, with TRBD2 matching 7 bases. This CDR3 region has 16 residues. Per the germline V gene, CDR1 is MNHEY and CDR2 is SMNVEV (reference sequence). V shed 8 bases, J shed 4 bases, and the junction held 14 bases outside the gene matches. The CDR3 DNA is TGTGCCAGCGAAAAGCGGGGTTATAGTCTTTACAATGAGCAGTTCTTC. Translation: CASEKRGYSLYNEQFF.

This chain joins TRBV13 and TRBJ2-1, with 10 bases aligning to TRBD2. The germline V gene has CDR1 PRHDT and CDR2 FYEKMQ (reference sequence). J was trimmed by 7 bases and V by 1 base; bases with no gene match: 13. The CDR3 runs to 18 residues. The chain's CDR3 is CASSLVGTVAGGRNEQFF. DNA for the CDR3: TGTGCCAGCAGCTTAGTAGGGACAGTAGCGGGGGGTCGGAATGAGCAGTTCTTC.

The V gene is TRBV27, the J gene TRBJ1-6, with 8 bases identical to TRBD1. The V gene's germline CDR1 is MNHEY and CDR2 SMNVEV (reference sequence). Losses at the gene ends were 4 bases for V and 2 bases for J; bases not matched to a gene: 4. This CDR3 comprises 16 residues. The CDR3 here is CASSWTGTAYNSPLHF. The CDR3 DNA sequence: TGTGCCAGCAGTTGGACAGGGACCGCCTATAATTCACCCCTCCACTTT.

The CDR3 sequence: CASSQSDRAQGAFF. The DNA of the CDR3 is TGTGCCAGCAGCCAATCCGACCGGGCTCAGGGAGCTTTCTTT. This chain connects TRBV14 to TRBJ1-1; TRBD1 is a possible D gene (5 bases). Trimming stripped 2 bases from V and 10 bases from J, with 17 bases between. This CDR3 spans 14 amino acids. Germline V gene lookup returns CDR1 SGHDN and CDR2 FVKESK.

The sample holds one count of this clone. This rearrangement joins TRBV6-1 to TRBJ2-5, with D perhaps matching TRBD2 (5 bases). This CDR3 is 16 amino acids long. Trimming stripped 2 bases from V and 7 bases from J, with 20 bases between. Germline V gene sequence: CDR1 MNHNS, CDR2 SASEGT. The CDR3 DNA sequence: TGTGCCAGCAGTGAACATGCCCGGCGAGGGCTAGGGACCCAGTACTTC. As protein: CASSEHARRGLGTQYF.

The V gene is TRBV23-1, the J gene TRBJ2-1; no definite D call. TRBV23-1 is noted as an ORF with a role that remains uncertain. The ends were cut back, 3 bases at V and 0 bases at J, with 18 bases in the middle. CDR3 length: 18 residues. CDR3 DNA sequence: TGCGCCAGCAGTCACCACCTCCCCGTTCGTAGCTCCTACAATGAGCAGTTCTTC. It specifies CASSHHLPVRSSYNEQFF.